Listed below are T cell receptor beta chains from one sample, sequenced in a study of blood T cell repertoires in COVID-19. Some clones are missing from TCRdb's copy, which holds only in-frame ones; the method was immunoSEQ multiplex PCR. Of some 250,000 clones listed, around four fifths are singletons. The specimen was peripheral blood. The receptors originated from a man in his forties with active or convalescent COVID-19. The CDR3 runs from the conserved cysteine through the conserved F or W. Each record gives: V gene, D gene, J gene, CDR3 protein, CDR3 DNA. D genes are given only for firm matches.

v_gene: TRBV6-5; d_gene: TRBD2; j_gene: TRBJ2-1; CDR3aa: CASRKRLADYNEQFF; CDR3nt: TGTGCCAGCAGGAAAAGACTAGCGGACTACAATGAGCAGTTCTTC
v_gene: TRBV7-9; d_gene: TRBD1; j_gene: TRBJ1-6; CDR3aa: CASSQRAGGDSPLHF; CDR3nt: TGTGCCAGCAGCCAGAGGGCAGGGGGCGATTCACCCCTCCACTTT
v_gene: TRBV7-3; d_gene: TRBD2; j_gene: TRBJ2-1; CDR3aa: CASSLIGGGLAANEQFF; CDR3nt: TGTGCCAGCAGCCTTATAGGTGGGGGACTAGCGGCCAATGAGCAGTTCTTC
v_gene: TRBV7-3; d_gene: NA; j_gene: TRBJ2-5; CDR3aa: CASSLRLEETQYF; CDR3nt: TGTGCCAGCAGCTTACGACTAGAAGAGACCCAGTACTTC
v_gene: TRBV7-2; d_gene: NA; j_gene: TRBJ2-7; CDR3aa: CASSLGGVRYEQYF; CDR3nt: TGTGCCAGCAGCTTAGGAGGCGTACGCTACGAGCAGTACTTC
v_gene: TRBV24-1; d_gene: NA; j_gene: TRBJ2-3; CDR3aa: CATSGQGLGTDTQYF; CDR3nt: TGTGCCACCAGTGGCCAAGGACTCGGCACAGATACGCAGTATTTT
v_gene: TRBV19; d_gene: NA; j_gene: TRBJ1-3; CDR3aa: CASSIGARAGNTIYF; CDR3nt: TGTGCCAGTAGTATTGGGGCCAGAGCAGGAAACACCATATATTTT
v_gene: TRBV6-2/TRBV6-3; d_gene: NA; j_gene: TRBJ1-3; CDR3aa: CASSPTDSSGNTIYF; CDR3nt: TGTGCCAGCAGCCCTACGGACAGCTCTGGAAACACCATATATTTT
v_gene: TRBV5-5; d_gene: NA; j_gene: TRBJ1-4; CDR3aa: CASSLLPQGSGGEKLFF; CDR3nt: TGTGCCAGCAGCTTATTACCGCAGGGTTCGGGGGGTGAAAAACTGTTTTTT
v_gene: TRBV19; d_gene: NA; j_gene: TRBJ1-1; CDR3aa: CASSIDFERTAFF; CDR3nt: TGTGCCAGTAGTATAGATTTCGAGCGCACCGCTTTCTTT